This note documents a single TCR beta chain sequence. Cells defined as naive were viable CD3+CD4+ or CD3+CD8+ and CCR7+CD45RA+CD45RO-CD95-CD27+CD28+. This related bone marrow graft donor gave peripheral blood on the day of marrow donation. This sample was included in a study of T cells after posttransplantation cyclophosphamide. Profiled with immunoSEQ multiplex PCR; TCRdb holds only in-frame clones, not every one. Counted here are more than 15,000 clones, roughly 94% occurring once; the ten biggest clones make up around 0.3%. The CDR3 totals 13 residues. Per the germline V gene, CDR1 is SGHKS and CDR2 is YYEKEE (reference sequence). The V gene end was trimmed by 4 bases and the J gene end by 7 bases; junction bases not matched to a gene: 5.

Sequencing was carried out using naive CD4+ T cells sorted from blood. This clonotype originated in a woman aged 45 to 65 in good health and a related stem cell transplant donor. The V gene is TRBV5-5, the J gene TRBJ2-5; 9 nucleotides align to TRBD2. The CDR3 region has the DNA TGTGCCAGCAGCGGGGGACTAGCCGGGACCCAGTACTTC. This encodes CASSGGLAGTQYF.